This record covers a single TCR beta chain. V was cut by 4 bases and J by 10 bases, with 17 bases left in between. This CDR3 contains 15 residues. CDR1 is LGHDT, CDR2 YNNKEL, per germline (reference sequence). This table comes from immunoSEQ multiplex PCR, and its TCRdb copy is limited to in-frame clones, with some not included. The data contain about 75,000 clones, about nine tenths of them seen just once; the ten biggest clones take up more than 15%. The sample originates from a study of T cell responses to AZD1222 COVID-19 vaccine. This specimen consisted of peripheral blood, obtained 28 days after the second AZD1222 dose. The J gene is TRBJ1-6, the V gene TRBV3-1 (or the pseudogene TRBV3-2); a possible D gene is TRBD1 (5 bases). This clonotype originated in an adult who received the AZD1222 COVID-19 vaccine. CDR3 amino acids: CASSPPRGSGSPLHF. The DNA for the CDR3 is TGTGCCAGCAGCCCGCCCCGGGGGTCGGGCTCACCCCTCCACTTT.